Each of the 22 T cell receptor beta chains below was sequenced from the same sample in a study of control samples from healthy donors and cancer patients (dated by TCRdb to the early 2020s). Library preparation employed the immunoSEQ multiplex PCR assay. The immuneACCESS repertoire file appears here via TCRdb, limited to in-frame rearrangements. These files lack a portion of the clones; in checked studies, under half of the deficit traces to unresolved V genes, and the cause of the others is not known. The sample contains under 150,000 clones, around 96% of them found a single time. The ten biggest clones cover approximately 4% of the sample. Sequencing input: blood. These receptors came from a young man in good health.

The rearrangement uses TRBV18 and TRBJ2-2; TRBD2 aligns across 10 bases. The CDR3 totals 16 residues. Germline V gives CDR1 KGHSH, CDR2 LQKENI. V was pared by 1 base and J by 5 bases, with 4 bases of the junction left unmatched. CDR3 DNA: TGTGCCAGCTCACCACTAGCGGGGGGACGGACCGGGGAGCTGTTTTTT. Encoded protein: CASSPLAGGRTGELFF.

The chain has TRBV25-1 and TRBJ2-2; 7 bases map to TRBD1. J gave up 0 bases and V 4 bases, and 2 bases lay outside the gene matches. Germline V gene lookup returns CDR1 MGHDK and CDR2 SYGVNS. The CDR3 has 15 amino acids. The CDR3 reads CASSVQGPNTGELFF. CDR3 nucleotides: TGTGCCAGCAGTGTACAGGGGCCGAACACCGGGGAGCTGTTTTTT.

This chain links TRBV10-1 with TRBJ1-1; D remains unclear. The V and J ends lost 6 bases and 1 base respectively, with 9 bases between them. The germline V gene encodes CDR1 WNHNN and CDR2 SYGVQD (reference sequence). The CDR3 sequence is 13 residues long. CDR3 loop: CASRLHQNTEAFF. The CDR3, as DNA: TGCGCCAGCAGACTACACCAGAACACTGAAGCTTTCTTT.

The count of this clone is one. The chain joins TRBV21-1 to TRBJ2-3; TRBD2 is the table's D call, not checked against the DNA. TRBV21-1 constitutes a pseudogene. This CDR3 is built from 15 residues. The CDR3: CASSKRPSGVDTQYF. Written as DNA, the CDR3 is TGTGCCAGCAGCAAACGGCCTAGCGGGGTGGATACGCAGTATTTT.

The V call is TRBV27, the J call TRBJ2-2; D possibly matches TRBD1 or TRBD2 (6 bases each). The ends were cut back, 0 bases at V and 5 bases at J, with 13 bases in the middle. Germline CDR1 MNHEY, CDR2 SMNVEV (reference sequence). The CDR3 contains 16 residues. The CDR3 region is CASSLSWGAWTGELFF. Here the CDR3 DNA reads TGTGCCAGCAGTTTATCGTGGGGGGCATGGACCGGGGAGCTGTTTTTT.

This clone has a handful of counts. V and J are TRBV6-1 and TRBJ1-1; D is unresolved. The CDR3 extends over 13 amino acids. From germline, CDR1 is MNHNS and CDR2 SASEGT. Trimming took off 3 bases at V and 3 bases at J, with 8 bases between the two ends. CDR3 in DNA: TGTGCCAGCAGTGAGAAACGGGACACTGAAGCTTTCTTT. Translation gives CASSEKRDTEAFF.

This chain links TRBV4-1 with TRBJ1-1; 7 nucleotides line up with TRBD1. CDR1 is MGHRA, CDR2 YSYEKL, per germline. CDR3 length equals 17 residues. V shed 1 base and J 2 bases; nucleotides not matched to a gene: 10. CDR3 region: CASSQARPGQSNTEAFF. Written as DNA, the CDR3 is TGCGCCAGCAGCCAAGCTCGTCCGGGACAGTCAAACACTGAAGCTTTCTTT.

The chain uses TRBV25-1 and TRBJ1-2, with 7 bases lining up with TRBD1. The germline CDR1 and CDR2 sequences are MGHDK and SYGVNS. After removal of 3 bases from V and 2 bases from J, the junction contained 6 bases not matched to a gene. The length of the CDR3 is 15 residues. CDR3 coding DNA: TGTGCCAGCAGTGATACAGGGGATCCCAACTATGGCTACACCTTC. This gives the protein CASSDTGDPNYGYTF.

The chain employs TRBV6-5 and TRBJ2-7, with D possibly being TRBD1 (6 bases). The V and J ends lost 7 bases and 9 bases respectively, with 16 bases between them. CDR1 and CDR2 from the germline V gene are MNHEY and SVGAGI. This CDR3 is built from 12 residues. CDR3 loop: CASTGDGQRQYF. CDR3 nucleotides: TGTGCCAGCACCGGTGACGGACAGAGGCAGTACTTC.

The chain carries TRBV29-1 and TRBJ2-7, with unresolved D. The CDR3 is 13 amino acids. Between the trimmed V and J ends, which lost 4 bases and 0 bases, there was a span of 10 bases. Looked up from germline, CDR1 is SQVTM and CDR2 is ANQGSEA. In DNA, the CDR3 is TGCAGCGTTGCCCTGGCAAGCTCCTACGAGCAGTACTTC. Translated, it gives CSVALASSYEQYF.

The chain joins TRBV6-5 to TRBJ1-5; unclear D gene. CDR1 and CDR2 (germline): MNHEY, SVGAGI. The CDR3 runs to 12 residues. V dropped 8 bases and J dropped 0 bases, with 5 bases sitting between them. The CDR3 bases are TGTGCCAGCGGCAATAGCAATCAGCCCCAGCATTTT. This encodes CASGNSNQPQHF.

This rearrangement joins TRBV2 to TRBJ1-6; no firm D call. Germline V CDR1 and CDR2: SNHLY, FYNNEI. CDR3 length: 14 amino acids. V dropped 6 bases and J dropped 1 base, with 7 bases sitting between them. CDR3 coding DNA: TGTGCCAGCAGGGTTAGTTCCTATAATTCACCCCTCCACTTT. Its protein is CASRVSSYNSPLHF.

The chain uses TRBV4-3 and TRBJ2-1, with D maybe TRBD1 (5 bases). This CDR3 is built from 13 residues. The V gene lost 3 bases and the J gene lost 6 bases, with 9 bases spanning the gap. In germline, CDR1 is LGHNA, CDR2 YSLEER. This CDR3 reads CASSQGQGNEQFF. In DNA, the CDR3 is TGCGCCAGCAGCCAGGGCCAGGGCAATGAGCAGTTCTTC.

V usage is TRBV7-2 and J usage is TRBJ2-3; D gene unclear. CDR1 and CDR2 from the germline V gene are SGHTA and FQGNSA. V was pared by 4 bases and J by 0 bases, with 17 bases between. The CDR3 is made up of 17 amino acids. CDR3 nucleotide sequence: TGTGCCAGCAGCTCCCCCCTAGAATTCACTAGCACAGATACGCAGTATTTT. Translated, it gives CASSSPLEFTSTDTQYF. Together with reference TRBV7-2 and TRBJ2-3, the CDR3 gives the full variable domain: GAGVSQSPSNKVTEKGKDVELRCDPISGHTALYWYRQSLGQGLEFLIYFQGNSAPDKSGLPSDRFSAERTGGSVSTLTIQRTQQEDSAVYLCASSSPLEFTSTDTQYFGPGTRLTVL.

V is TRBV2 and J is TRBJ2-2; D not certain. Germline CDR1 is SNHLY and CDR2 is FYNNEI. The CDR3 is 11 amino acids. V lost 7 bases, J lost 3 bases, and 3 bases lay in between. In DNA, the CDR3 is TGTGCCAGCATCGACACCGGGGAGCTGTTTTTT. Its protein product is CASIDTGELFF.

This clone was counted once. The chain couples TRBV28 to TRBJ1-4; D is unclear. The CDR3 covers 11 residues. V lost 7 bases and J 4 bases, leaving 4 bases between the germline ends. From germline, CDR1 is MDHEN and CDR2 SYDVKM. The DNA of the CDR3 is TGTGCCAGCACCCTTAATGAAAAACTGTTTTTT. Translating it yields CASTLNEKLFF.

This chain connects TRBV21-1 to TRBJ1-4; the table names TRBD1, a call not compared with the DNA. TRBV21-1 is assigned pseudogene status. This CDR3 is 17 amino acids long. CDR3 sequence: CASRADRGRGANEKLFF. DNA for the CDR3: TGTGCCAGCAGGGCCGACAGGGGAAGAGGGGCTAATGAAAAACTGTTTTTT.

CDR3 residues: CASSYHGTSTDTQYF. The CDR3 DNA reads TGTGCCAGCAGTTACCACGGGACTAGCACAGATACGCAGTATTTT. The chain combines TRBV6-2 or TRBV6-3 with TRBJ2-3; possible D gene TRBD2, 6 bases. The CDR3 extends over 15 amino acids. With 2 bases removed from V and 0 bases from J, the gap between germline ends came to 9 bases. Germline V gene sequence: CDR1 MNHEY, CDR2 SVGEGT.

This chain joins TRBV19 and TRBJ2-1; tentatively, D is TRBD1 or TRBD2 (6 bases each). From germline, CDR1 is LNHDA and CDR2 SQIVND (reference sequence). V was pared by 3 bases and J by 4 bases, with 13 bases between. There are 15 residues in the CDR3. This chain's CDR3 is CASSIPGGRYNEQFF. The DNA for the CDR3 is TGTGCCAGTAGTATCCCCGGGGGCAGGTACAATGAGCAGTTCTTC.

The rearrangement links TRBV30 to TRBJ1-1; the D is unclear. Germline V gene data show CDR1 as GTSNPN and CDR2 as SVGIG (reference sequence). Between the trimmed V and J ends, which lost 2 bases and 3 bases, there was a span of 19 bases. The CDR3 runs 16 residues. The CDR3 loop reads CAWSLSTPSLYTEAFF. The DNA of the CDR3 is TGTGCCTGGAGTCTCTCGACCCCGTCGTTATACACTGAAGCTTTCTTT. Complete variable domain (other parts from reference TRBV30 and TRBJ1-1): SQTIHQWPATLVQPVGSPLSLECTVEGTSNPNLYWYRQAAGRGLQLLFYSVGIGQISSEVPQNLSASRPQDRQFILSSKKLLLSDSGFYLCAWSLSTPSLYTEAFFGQGTRLTVV.

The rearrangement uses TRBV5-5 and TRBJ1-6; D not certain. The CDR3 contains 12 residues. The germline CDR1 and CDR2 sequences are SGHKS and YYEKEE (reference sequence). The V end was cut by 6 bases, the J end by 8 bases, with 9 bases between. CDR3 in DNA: TGTGCCAGCACTTACTCTGATTCACCCCTCCACTTT. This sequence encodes CASTYSDSPLHF.

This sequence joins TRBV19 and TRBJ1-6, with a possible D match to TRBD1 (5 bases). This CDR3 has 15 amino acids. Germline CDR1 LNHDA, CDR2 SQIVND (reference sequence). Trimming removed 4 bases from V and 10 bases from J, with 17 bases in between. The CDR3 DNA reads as TGTGCCAGTAGTACCCGGACAACGGTAGACTCACCCCTCCACTTT. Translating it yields CASSTRTTVDSPLHF.